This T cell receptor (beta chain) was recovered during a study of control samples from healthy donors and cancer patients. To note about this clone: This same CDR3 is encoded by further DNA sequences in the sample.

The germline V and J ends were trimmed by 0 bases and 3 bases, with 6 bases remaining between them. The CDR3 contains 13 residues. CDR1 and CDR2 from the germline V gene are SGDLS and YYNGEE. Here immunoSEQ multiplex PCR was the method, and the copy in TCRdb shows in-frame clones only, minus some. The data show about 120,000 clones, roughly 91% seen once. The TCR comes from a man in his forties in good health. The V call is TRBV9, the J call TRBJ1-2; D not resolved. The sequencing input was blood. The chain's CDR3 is CASSVGGDYGYTF. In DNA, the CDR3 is TGTGCCAGCAGCGTAGGTGGGGACTATGGCTACACCTTC.